One and the same sample provided the 22 T cell receptor beta chains below, sequenced in a study of early stage breast cancer tumors. Sequencing was performed with immunoSEQ multiplex PCR; in TCRdb, only in-frame clones are kept and a portion is missing. The top ten hold roughly 13% of the sample, which has 5,000 to 6,500 clones, 70% seen once. The sample comprised normal breast tissue next to the tumor. The source of these receptors is a person aged 55 to 75 with breast cancer.

The gene calls are TRBV18 and TRBJ2-7, with D maybe TRBD1 (6 bases). In germline, CDR1 is KGHSH, CDR2 LQKENI. Trimming took off 3 bases at V and 0 bases at J, with 12 bases between the two ends. This CDR3 is built from 15 residues. The CDR3 nucleotides are TGTGCCAGCTCACCTGGAAACAGGGACTCCTACGAGCAGTACTTC. Encoded protein: CASSPGNRDSYEQYF.

J is TRBJ2-2 and V is TRBV15; D gene unclear. The germline V gene encodes CDR1 LNHNV and CDR2 YYDKDF (reference sequence). V was clipped by 3 bases and J by 8 bases, with 13 bases between them. This CDR3 spans 14 amino acids. Written as DNA, the CDR3 is TGTGCCACCAGCAGCCGAACGACCGGGGGGGAGCTGTTTTTT. Encoded protein: CATSSRTTGGELFF.

The DNA of the CDR3 is TGTGCCAGCAGCCAAGATGAAGAGGGCCGGGGGACGCAGTATTTT. Translation: CASSQDEEGRGTQYF. The chain recombines TRBV4-2 with TRBJ2-3; D perhaps matches TRBD2 (6 bases). The V end was cut by 0 bases, the J end by 9 bases, with 16 bases between. Germline V lookup: CDR1 LGHNA, CDR2 YNFKEQ. The CDR3 has 15 amino acids.

The chain couples TRBV5-1 to TRBJ2-2, with 7 bases that match TRBD1. The CDR3 sequence is 15 residues long. CDR1 is SGHRS, CDR2 YFSETQ, per germline. Losses at the gene ends were 2 bases for V and 3 bases for J; bases not matched to a gene: 4. CDR3 protein: CASSFQGTDTGELFF. CDR3 coding DNA: TGCGCCAGCAGCTTCCAGGGGACAGACACCGGGGAGCTGTTTTTT.

This sequence joins TRBV18 and TRBJ2-7, with 7 positions matching TRBD2. This CDR3 is 15 amino acids long. With V trimmed by 1 base and J by 1 base, 4 bases remained unmatched. Germline V lookup: CDR1 KGHSH, CDR2 LQKENI. The CDR3 region is CASSPRASGSYEQYF. The CDR3 nucleotides read TGTGCCAGCTCACCACGGGCTAGCGGTTCCTACGAGCAGTACTTC. The whole variable domain, remainder taken from reference TRBV18 and TRBJ2-7, is NAGVMQNPRHLVRRRGQEARLRCSPMKGHSHVYWYRQLPEEGLKFMVYLQKENIIDESGMPKERFSAEFPKEGPSILRIQQVVRGDSAAYFCASSPRASGSYEQYFGPGTRLTVT.

This clone showed up just a few times. The chain combines TRBV2 with TRBJ2-7, with 9 bases identical to TRBD2. This CDR3 comprises 16 residues. In germline, CDR1 is SNHLY, CDR2 FYNNEI. The V gene end was trimmed by 0 bases and the J gene end by 7 bases; junction bases not matched to a gene: 10. CDR3 loop: CASSEALTGLAREQYF. In DNA form, the CDR3 reads TGTGCCAGCAGTGAAGCGCTGACGGGACTAGCAAGGGAGCAGTACTTC.

The chain combines TRBV7-9 with TRBJ1-5, with D unclear. Trimming left V 4 bases short and J 1 base short, with 14 bases between. This CDR3 has 16 residues. CDR1 SEHNR and CDR2 FQNEAQ come from the germline V gene (reference sequence). CDR3 in amino acids: CASSSNVGVSNQPQHF. The DNA for the CDR3 is TGTGCCAGCAGCTCAAACGTCGGGGTGAGCAATCAGCCCCAGCATTTT.

This clone was found once. This chain links TRBV15 with TRBJ1-2, with 7 bases aligning to TRBD1. CDR1 is LNHNV and CDR2 is YYDKDF in the germline V gene (reference sequence). This CDR3 has 15 residues. V gave up 5 bases and J gave up 4 bases; unmatched junction bases: 10. Written as DNA, the CDR3 is TGTGCCACCAGCGAGAACAGGGGCTTAGTCTATGGCTACACCTTC. It codes for CATSENRGLVYGYTF. The whole variable domain, remainder taken from reference TRBV15 and TRBJ1-2, is DAMVIQNPRYQVTQFGKPVTLSCSQTLNHNVMYWYQQKSSQAPKLLFHYYDKDFNNEADTPDNFQSRRPNTSFCFLDIRSPGLGDTAMYLCATSENRGLVYGYTFGSGTRLTVV.

This clone is a singleton in its sample. The V call is TRBV9, the J call TRBJ2-7; unclear D gene. Trimming shortened V by 3 bases and J by 0 bases, and 10 bases separated the two germline ends. The CDR3 is made up of 14 amino acids. CDR1 SGDLS and CDR2 YYNGEE come from the germline V gene. CDR3 residues: CASSAGVSSYEQYF. The CDR3 DNA reads TGTGCCAGCAGCGCCGGAGTTTCCTCCTACGAGCAGTACTTC.

The chain joins TRBV5-4 to TRBJ2-1, with 8 bases identical to TRBD1. The trim removed 4 bases at V and 6 bases at J, leaving 6 bases unmatched. This CDR3 is 14 amino acids long. Germline V gene lookup returns CDR1 SGHNT and CDR2 YYREEE (reference sequence). The CDR3 protein is CASSQDRVVNEQFF. The CDR3 DNA reads TGTGCCAGCAGCCAGGACAGGGTGGTCAATGAGCAGTTCTTC.

This sequence joins TRBV10-2 and TRBJ1-1; 9 bases fit TRBD1. The V gene end was trimmed by 4 bases and the J gene end by 2 bases; junction bases not matched to a gene: 5. The CDR3 is made up of 15 amino acids. Germline V gene sequence: CDR1 WSHSY, CDR2 SAAADI. The CDR3 spells CASSVTGGINTEAFF. The CDR3 nucleotides read TGCGCCAGCAGTGTAACAGGGGGCATCAACACTGAAGCTTTCTTT.

The chain couples TRBV14 to TRBJ1-1; possible D gene TRBD1, 5 bases. V gave up 4 bases and J gave up 11 bases, with 17 bases separating them. This CDR3 region has 13 residues. Germline V CDR1 and CDR2: SGHDN, FVKESK. CDR3 DNA sequence: TGTGCCAGCAGCCGGACCGGGACGACTTCGGCTTTCTTT. Amino acids: CASSRTGTTSAFF.

This clone ranks as medium-sized (0.01 to 0.1%). The V and J genes are TRBV30 and TRBJ2-1, with 9 bases lining up with TRBD2. CDR1 and CDR2 (germline): GTSNPN, SVGIG (reference sequence). The CDR3 covers 14 residues. V shed 0 bases, J shed 8 bases, and the junction held 5 bases outside the gene matches. DNA for the CDR3: TGTGCCTGGAGTGTCGGCGGGGGGGCCGATGAGCAGTTCTTC. Translating gives CAWSVGGGADEQFF.

This chain connects TRBV2 to TRBJ1-2; the D is unclear. The germline V gene encodes CDR1 SNHLY and CDR2 FYNNEI. The CDR3 loop spans 13 amino acids. The V end lost 6 bases, the J end lost 4 bases, and 12 bases lay between the germline ends. The CDR3 sequence is CASRRELPYGYTF. In nucleotides, the CDR3 is TGTGCCAGCAGACGGGAGTTACCCTATGGCTACACCTTC.

CDR3 bases: TGCGCCAGCAGCCTAGACAGGGAAACAACTAATGAAAAACTGTTTTTT. Protein product: CASSLDRETTNEKLFF. V and J are TRBV5-1 and TRBJ1-4; TRBD1 aligns across 7 bases. The ends lost 4 bases at V and 0 bases at J; junction bases unmatched: 6. Germline CDR1 and CDR2: SGHRS and YFSETQ. This CDR3 has 16 residues.

The chain uses TRBV5-4 and TRBJ1-3, with D possibly being TRBD1 (5 bases). V was pared by 4 bases and J by 8 bases, with 16 bases between. Germline V CDR1 and CDR2: SGHNT, YYREEE (reference sequence). This CDR3 spans 14 amino acids. The CDR3 nucleotides are TGTGCCAGCAGCCTCAGGGAAATTTCGGACACCATATATTTT. The encoded protein is CASSLREISDTIYF.

This clone was counted once. The rearrangement links TRBV7-2 to TRBJ2-1; 9 bases match TRBD2. With 6 bases clipped from V and 8 bases from J, the junction kept 8 bases outside the gene matches. Germline CDR1 is SGHTA and CDR2 is FQGNSA. The CDR3 covers 14 residues. The CDR3 reads CASRLGLAFDEQFF. In DNA form, the CDR3 reads TGTGCCAGCAGGCTGGGACTAGCCTTCGATGAGCAGTTCTTC.

V and J are TRBV7-9 and TRBJ2-3, with a tentative D call TRBD2 (7 bases). V gave up 8 bases and J gave up 8 bases, with 20 bases separating them. The germline gives CDR1 SEHNR, CDR2 FQNEAQ (reference sequence). The CDR3 loop spans 14 amino acids. The DNA of the CDR3 is TGTGCCAGCTTTTCGGGGGGCCAGGGTGGTACGCAGTATTTT. Amino acid sequence: CASFSGGQGGTQYF.

The J gene is TRBJ2-7, the V gene TRBV19; 8 nucleotides match TRBD1. Trimming removed 4 bases from V and 0 bases from J; junction bases left unmatched: 5. CDR3 length: 15 residues. Per germline, CDR1 LNHDA and CDR2 SQIVND (reference sequence). The DNA for the CDR3 is TGTGCCAGTAGTACCAGCAGGGGGCCCTCCTACGAGCAGTACTTC. Residues: CASSTSRGPSYEQYF.

This clone was observed a handful of times. The rearrangement uses TRBV18 and TRBJ1-5; TRBD1 matches at 7 bases. V was clipped by 4 bases and J by 9 bases; unmatched bases: 6. Germline V gene data show CDR1 as KGHSH and CDR2 as LQKENI. The CDR3 has 13 amino acids. The DNA of the CDR3 is TGTGCCAGCTCACAGGACAGGACCTGGCCCCAGCATTTT. Protein: CASSQDRTWPQHF.

This clone was detected only a few times. The V call is TRBV5-4, the J call TRBJ2-7, with D tentatively TRBD2 (6 bases). Germline V gene sequence: CDR1 SGHNT, CDR2 YYREEE (reference sequence). CDR3 size: 13 residues. Trimming cost V 2 bases and J 6 bases, with 12 bases left between them. The chain's CDR3 is CASSFGGTGEQYF. The CDR3 DNA reads TGTGCCAGCAGCTTTGGGGGGACTGGCGAGCAGTACTTC.

The chain is built from TRBV7-8 and TRBJ2-5, with D possibly being TRBD1 (6 bases). The ends were cut back, 3 bases at V and 0 bases at J, with 11 bases in the middle. Germline CDR1 reads SGHVS; CDR2 reads FQNEAQ. This CDR3 spans 15 amino acids. As DNA, the CDR3 is TGTGCCAGCAGCTTGGCGAGGGGGTACCAAGAGACCCAGTACTTC. It is translated as CASSLARGYQETQYF.